Sequencing of this TCR beta chain was carried out in a study of technical replicates of blood from a few donors. TCRdb's copy holds only in-frame clones and misses some; the assay was immunoSEQ multiplex PCR. The sample contains approximately 73,000 clones, about 95% of which appear only once. The CDR3 is made up of 16 amino acids. CDR1 and CDR2 (germline): SGHNT, YYREEE (reference sequence). The trim removed 5 bases at V and 4 bases at J, leaving 5 bases unmatched. The clonotype was recovered from a human donor in good health. The gene calls are TRBV5-4 and TRBJ2-2, with 13 bases that match TRBD2. Sequenced input: T cells isolated from PBMCs. CDR3 loop: CASRPGTSGTTGELFF. The CDR3 DNA follows: TGTGCCAGCAGGCCCGGGACTAGCGGGACCACCGGGGAGCTGTTTTTT.